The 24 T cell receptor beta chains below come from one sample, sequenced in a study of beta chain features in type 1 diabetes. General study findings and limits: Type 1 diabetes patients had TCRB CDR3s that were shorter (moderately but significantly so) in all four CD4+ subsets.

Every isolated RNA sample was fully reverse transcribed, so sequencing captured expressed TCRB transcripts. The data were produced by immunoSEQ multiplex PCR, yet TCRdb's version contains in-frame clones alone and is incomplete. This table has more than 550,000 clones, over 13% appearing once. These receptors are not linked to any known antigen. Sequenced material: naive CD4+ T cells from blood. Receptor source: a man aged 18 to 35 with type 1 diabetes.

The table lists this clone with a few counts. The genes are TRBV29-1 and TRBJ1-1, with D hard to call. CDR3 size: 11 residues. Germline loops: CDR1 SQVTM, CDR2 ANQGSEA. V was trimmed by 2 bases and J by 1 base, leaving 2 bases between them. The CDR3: CSVERNTEAFF. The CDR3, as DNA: TGCAGCGTTGAAAGGAACACTGAAGCTTTCTTT.

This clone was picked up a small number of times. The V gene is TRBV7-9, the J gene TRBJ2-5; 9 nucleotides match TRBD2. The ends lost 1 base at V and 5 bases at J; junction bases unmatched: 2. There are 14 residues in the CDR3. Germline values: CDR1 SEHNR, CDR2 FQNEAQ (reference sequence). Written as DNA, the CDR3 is TGTGCCAGCAGCTTAGGGACTAGCGCCGAGACCCAGTACTTC. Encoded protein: CASSLGTSAETQYF.

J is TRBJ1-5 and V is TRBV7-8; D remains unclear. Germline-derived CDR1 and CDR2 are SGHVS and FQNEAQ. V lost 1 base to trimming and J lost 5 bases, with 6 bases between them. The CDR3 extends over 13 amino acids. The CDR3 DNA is TGTGCCAGCAGCTTAGAGAAGGATCAGCCCCAGCATTTT. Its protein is CASSLEKDQPQHF. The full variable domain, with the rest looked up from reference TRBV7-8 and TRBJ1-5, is GAGVSQSPRYKVAKRGQDVALRCDPISGHVSLFWYQQALGQGPEFLTYFQNEAQLDKSGLPSDRFFAERPEGSVSTLKIQRTQQEDSAVYLCASSLEKDQPQHFGDGTRLSIL.

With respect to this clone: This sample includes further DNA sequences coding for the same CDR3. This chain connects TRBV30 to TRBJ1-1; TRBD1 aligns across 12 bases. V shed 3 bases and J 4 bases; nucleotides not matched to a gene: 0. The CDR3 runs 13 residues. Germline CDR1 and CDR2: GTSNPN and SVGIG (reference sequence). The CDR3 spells CAWRGQGATEAFF. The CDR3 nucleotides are TGTGCCTGGAGGGGACAGGGGGCCACTGAAGCTTTCTTT.

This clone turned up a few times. This chain's CDR3 is CASRTGGHEQYF. The CDR3, as DNA: TGTGCCAGTCGGACAGGGGGCCACGAGCAGTACTTC. The chain carries TRBV28 and TRBJ2-7; 11 bases fit TRBD1. The germline V gene has CDR1 MDHEN and CDR2 SYDVKM. The CDR3 extends over 12 amino acids. Trimming cost V 9 bases and J 5 bases; bases outside gene matches: 3.

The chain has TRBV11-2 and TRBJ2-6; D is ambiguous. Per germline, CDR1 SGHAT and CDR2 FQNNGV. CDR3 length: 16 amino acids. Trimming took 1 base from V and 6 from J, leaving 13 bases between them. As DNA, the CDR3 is TGTGCCAGCAGCTTAGTGTTCTCTCTGGCGGCCAACGTCCTGACTTTC. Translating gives CASSLVFSLAANVLTF.

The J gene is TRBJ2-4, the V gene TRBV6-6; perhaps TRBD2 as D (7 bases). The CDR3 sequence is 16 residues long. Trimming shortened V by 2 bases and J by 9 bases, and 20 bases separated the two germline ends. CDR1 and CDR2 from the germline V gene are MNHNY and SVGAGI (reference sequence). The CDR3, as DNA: TGTGCCAGCAGTTACACACTACAGGGAGGGAGCGTCATTCAGTACTTC. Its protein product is CASSYTLQGGSVIQYF.

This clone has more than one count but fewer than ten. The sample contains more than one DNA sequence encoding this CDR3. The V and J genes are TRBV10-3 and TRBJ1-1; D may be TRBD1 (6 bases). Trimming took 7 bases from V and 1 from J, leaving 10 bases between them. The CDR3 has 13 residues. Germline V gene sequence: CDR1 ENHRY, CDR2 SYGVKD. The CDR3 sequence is CAITAQGNTEAFF. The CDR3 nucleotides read TGTGCCATCACTGCACAGGGGAACACTGAAGCTTTCTTT.

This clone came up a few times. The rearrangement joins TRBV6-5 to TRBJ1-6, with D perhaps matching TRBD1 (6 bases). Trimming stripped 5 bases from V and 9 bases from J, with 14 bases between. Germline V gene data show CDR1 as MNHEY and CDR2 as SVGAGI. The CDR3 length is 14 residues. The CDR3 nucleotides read TGTGCCAGCAGTCGGGACATCAGGGGTTCACCCCTCCACTTT. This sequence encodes CASSRDIRGSPLHF.

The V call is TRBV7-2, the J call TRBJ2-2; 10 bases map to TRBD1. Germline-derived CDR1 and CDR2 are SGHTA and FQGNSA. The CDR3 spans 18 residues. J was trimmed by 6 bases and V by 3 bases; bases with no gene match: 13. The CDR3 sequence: CASSLVYPGQGFAGELFF. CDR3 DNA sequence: TGTGCCAGCAGCTTGGTTTATCCGGGACAGGGGTTCGCCGGGGAGCTGTTTTTT.

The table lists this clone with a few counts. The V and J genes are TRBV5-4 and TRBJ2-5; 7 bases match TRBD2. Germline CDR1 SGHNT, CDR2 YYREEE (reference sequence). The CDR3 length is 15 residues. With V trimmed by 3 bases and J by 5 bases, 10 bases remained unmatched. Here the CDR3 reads CASSSWTSGGETQYF. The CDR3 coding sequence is TGTGCCAGCAGCTCCTGGACTAGTGGTGGGGAGACCCAGTACTTC.

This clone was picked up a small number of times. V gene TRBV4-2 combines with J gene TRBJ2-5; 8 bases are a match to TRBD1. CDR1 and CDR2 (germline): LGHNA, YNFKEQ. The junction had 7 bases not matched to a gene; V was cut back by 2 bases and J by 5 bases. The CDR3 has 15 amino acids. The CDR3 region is CASSQWTGQAETQYF. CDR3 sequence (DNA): TGTGCCAGCAGCCAATGGACAGGGCAGGCGGAGACCCAGTACTTC.

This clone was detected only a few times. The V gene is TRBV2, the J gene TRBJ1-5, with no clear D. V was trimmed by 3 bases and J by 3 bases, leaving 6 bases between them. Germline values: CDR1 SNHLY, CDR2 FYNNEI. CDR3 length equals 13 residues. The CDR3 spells CASSDLDNQPQHF. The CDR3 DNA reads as TGTGCCAGCAGTGATCTTGACAATCAGCCCCAGCATTTT.

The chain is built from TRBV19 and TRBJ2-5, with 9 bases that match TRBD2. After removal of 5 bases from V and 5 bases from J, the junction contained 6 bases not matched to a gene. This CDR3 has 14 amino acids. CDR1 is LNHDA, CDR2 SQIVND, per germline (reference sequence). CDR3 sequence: CASSPGTSSETQYF. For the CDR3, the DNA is TGTGCCAGTAGTCCCGGGACTAGCTCTGAGACCCAGTACTTC.

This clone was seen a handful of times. CDR3 coding DNA: TGCGCCAGCAGCCGAAGGGCAGAGAACACTGAAGCTTTCTTT. It yields the protein CASSRRAENTEAFF. The V gene is TRBV5-1, the J gene TRBJ1-1; D unresolved. The CDR3 is 14 residues long. The germline V and J ends were trimmed by 4 bases and 1 base, with 11 bases remaining between them. CDR1 and CDR2 (germline): SGHRS, YFSETQ. The variable domain in full, completed from reference TRBV5-1 and TRBJ1-1, reads KAGVTQTPRYLIKTRGQQVTLSCSPISGHRSVSWYQQTPGQGLQFLFEYFSETQRNKGNFPGRFSGRQFSNSRSEMNVSTLELGDSALYLCASSRRAENTEAFFGQGTRLTVV.

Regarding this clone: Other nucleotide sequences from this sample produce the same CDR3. The CDR3 spells CASSSPSTDTQYF. CDR3 sequence (DNA): TGTGCCAGCAGCTCTCCTAGCACAGATACGCAGTATTTT. The chain carries TRBV5-4 and TRBJ2-3; D remains unclear. The V end lost 3 bases, the J end lost 0 bases, and 5 bases lay between the germline ends. The CDR3 runs 13 residues. Per germline, CDR1 SGHNT and CDR2 YYREEE (reference sequence).

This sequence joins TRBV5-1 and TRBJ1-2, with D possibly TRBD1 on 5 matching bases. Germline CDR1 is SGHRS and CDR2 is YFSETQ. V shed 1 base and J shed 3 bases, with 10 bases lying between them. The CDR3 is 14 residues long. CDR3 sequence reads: CASSLTGADYGYTF. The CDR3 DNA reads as TGCGCCAGCAGCTTGACAGGAGCCGACTATGGCTACACCTTC.

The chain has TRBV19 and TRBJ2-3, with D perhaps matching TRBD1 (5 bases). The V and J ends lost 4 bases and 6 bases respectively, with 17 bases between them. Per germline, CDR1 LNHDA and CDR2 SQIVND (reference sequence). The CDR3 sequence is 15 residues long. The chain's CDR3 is CASSTPGKGLDTQYF. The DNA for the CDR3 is TGTGCCAGTAGTACCCCTGGGAAGGGGCTGGATACGCAGTATTTT.

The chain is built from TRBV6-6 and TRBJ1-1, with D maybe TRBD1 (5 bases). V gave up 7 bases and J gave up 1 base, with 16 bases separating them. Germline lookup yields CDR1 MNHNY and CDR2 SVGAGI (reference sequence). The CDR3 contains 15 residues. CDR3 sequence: CASTPRGTPNTEAFF. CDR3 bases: TGTGCCAGCACCCCACGGGGGACGCCGAACACTGAAGCTTTCTTT.

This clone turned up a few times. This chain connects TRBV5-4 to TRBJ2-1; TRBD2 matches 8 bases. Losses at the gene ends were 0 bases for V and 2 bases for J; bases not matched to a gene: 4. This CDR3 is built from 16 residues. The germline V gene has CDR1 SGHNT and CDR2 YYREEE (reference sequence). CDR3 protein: CASSLGGGRTYNEQFF. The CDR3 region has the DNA TGTGCCAGCAGCTTGGGCGGGGGGCGAACCTACAATGAGCAGTTCTTC.

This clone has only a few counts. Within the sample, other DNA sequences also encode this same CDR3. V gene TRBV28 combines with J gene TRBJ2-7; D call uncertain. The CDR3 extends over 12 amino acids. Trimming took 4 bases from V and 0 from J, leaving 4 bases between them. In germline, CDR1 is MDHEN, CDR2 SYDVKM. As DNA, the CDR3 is TGTGCCAGCAGTTCATACTCCTACGAGCAGTACTTC. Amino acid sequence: CASSSYSYEQYF.

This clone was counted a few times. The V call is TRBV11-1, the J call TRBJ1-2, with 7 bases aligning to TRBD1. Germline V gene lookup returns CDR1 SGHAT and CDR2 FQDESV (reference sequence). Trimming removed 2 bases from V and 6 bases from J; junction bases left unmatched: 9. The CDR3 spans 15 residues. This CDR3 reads CASSLSLQGMDGYTF. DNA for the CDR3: TGTGCCAGCAGCTTATCACTACAGGGGATGGATGGCTACACCTTC.

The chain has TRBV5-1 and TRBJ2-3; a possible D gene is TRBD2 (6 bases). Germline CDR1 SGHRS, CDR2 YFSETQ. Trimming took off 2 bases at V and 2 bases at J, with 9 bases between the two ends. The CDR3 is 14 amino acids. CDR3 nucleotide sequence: TGCGCCAGCAGCTTCGGAGGGTACACAGATACGCAGTATTTT. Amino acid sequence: CASSFGGYTDTQYF.

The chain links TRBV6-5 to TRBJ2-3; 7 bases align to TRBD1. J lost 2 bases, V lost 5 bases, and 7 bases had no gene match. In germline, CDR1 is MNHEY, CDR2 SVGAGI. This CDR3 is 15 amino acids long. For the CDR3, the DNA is TGTGCCAGCAGTACCTCCGGGACAGTCACAGATACGCAGTATTTT. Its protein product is CASSTSGTVTDTQYF.